A single sample gave rise to the 23 T cell receptor beta chains below, sequenced in a study of T cells in Graves' hyperthyroidism and ophthalmopathy. What was amplified from RNA transcripts were TCR beta CDR3 regions. Initially, a first-round RT-PCR of the TCR CDR3 employed the HTBI primer set. MiXCR, applied by TCRdb to the multiplex PCR reads, yields one record per CDR3 protein. The data contain about 560,000 distinct CDR3 sequences, approximately 16% of them singletons. Sequences were obtained from blood. The receptors shown here come from a woman under 30 with Graves' hyperthyroidism.

This clonotype was counted at least ten times. This sequence joins TRBV11-2 and TRBJ2-7, with D tentatively TRBD2 (6 bases). Per the germline V gene, CDR1 is SGHAT and CDR2 is FQNNGV. V lost 5 bases and J 2 bases, leaving 19 bases between the germline ends. CDR3 length equals 16 residues. This CDR3 is CASSVSPGTRTYEQYF. The CDR3 DNA reads TGTGCCAGCAGCGTATCCCCCGGGACTCGCACCTACGAGCAGTACTTC. Drawing the rest from reference TRBV11-2 and TRBJ2-7, the complete variable domain is EAGVAQSPRYKIIEKRQSVAFWCNPISGHATLYWYQQILGQGPKLLIQFQNNGVVDDSQLPKDRFSAERLKGVDSTLKIQPAKLEDSAVYLCASSVSPGTRTYEQYFGPGTRLTVT.

The table lists this clonotype with a few counts. The chain employs TRBV27 and TRBJ1-5; the D gene is possibly TRBD1 (5 bases). The length of the CDR3 is 15 residues. V lost 5 bases to trimming and J lost 3 bases, with 14 bases between them. From germline, CDR1 is MNHEY and CDR2 SMNVEV (reference sequence). CDR3 protein: CASSDRGRFNQPQHF. The CDR3 bases are TGTGCCAGCAGTGACCGGGGACGGTTCAATCAGCCCCAGCATTTT.

V gene TRBV28 combines with J gene TRBJ1-5; weak D call: TRBD1 (6 bases). CDR1 is MDHEN, CDR2 SYDVKM, per germline. This CDR3 has 17 amino acids. Trimming took off 3 bases at V and 1 base at J, with 16 bases between the two ends. CDR3 region: CASSLDYRVMSNQPQHF. CDR3 coding DNA: TGTGCCAGCAGTTTGGACTACAGGGTAATGAGCAATCAGCCCCAGCATTTT.

This clonotype was seen ten or more times. The chain is built from TRBV12-3 or TRBV12-4 and TRBJ1-2; TRBD1 agrees at 8 bases. This CDR3 contains 13 residues. V gave up 6 bases and J gave up 6 bases; unmatched junction bases: 6. CDR3 protein: CASRPDRVNGYTF. The CDR3, as DNA: TGTGCCAGCAGACCGGACAGGGTAAATGGCTACACCTTC.

This clonotype has a count of ten or more. The V call is TRBV6-1, the J call TRBJ2-7; 11 bases agree with TRBD2. Germline CDR1 reads MNHNS; CDR2 reads SASEGT. The CDR3 length is 15 residues. V lost 5 bases and J lost 3; bases outside the gene matches: 6. The DNA of the CDR3 is TGTGCCAGCAGTAAAGGACTAGCGGGTGACTACGAGCAGTACTTC. This encodes CASSKGLAGDYEQYF.

This clonotype was recorded many times. The chain couples TRBV4-1 to TRBJ2-1; a possible D gene is TRBD1 (6 bases). This CDR3 is built from 16 residues. V dropped 0 bases and J dropped 3 bases, with 12 bases sitting between them. From germline, CDR1 is MGHRA and CDR2 YSYEKL. This chain's CDR3 is CASSQDGRGDYNEQFF. The CDR3 DNA sequence: TGCGCCAGCAGCCAAGATGGCAGGGGCGACTACAATGAGCAGTTCTTC.

This chain links TRBV19 with TRBJ1-4; D remains unclear. The ends were cut back, 5 bases at V and 4 bases at J, with 20 bases in the middle. The germline V gene has CDR1 LNHDA and CDR2 SQIVND (reference sequence). The length of the CDR3 is 17 residues. The CDR3 nucleotides are TGTGCCAGTAGTCCCCGTAAGAAGGCAGCTCTTAATGAAAAACTGTTTTTT. Protein product: CASSPRKKAALNEKLFF.

This clonotype came up many times. The chain links TRBV20-1 to TRBJ1-2, with 9 bases identical to TRBD1. Germline trimming cut 5 bases from V and 6 bases from J; bases unmatched to any gene: 7. CDR1 is DFQATT, CDR2 SNEGSKA, per germline (reference sequence). This CDR3 comprises 13 residues. The CDR3 region has the DNA TGCAGTGCTTCGGACAGGGGCCAGGATGGCTACACCTTC. Protein product: CSASDRGQDGYTF.

This clonotype showed up many times. The chain has TRBV3-1 and TRBJ1-6; no clear D. Germline loops: CDR1 LGHDT, CDR2 YNNKEL (reference sequence). The CDR3 is made up of 12 amino acids. The V and J ends lost 3 bases and 10 bases respectively, with 7 bases between them. CDR3 sequence (DNA): TGTGCCAGCAGCCACGCAGAATCACCCCTCCACTTT. Amino acid sequence: CASSHAESPLHF.

This clonotype was picked up many times. The rearrangement links TRBV20-1 to TRBJ1-1; D call uncertain. The ends were cut back, 1 base at V and 5 bases at J, with 8 bases in the middle. Germline assignment: CDR1 DFQATT and CDR2 SNEGSKA (reference sequence). The CDR3 has 12 amino acids. Here the CDR3 DNA reads TGCAGTGCTAGAGGGGGTCTGACTGAAGCTTTCTTT. This translates into CSARGGLTEAFF.

Ten or more counts support this clonotype. The rearrangement links TRBV28 to TRBJ2-7, with D perhaps being TRBD1 or TRBD2 (5 bases each). This CDR3 contains 12 residues. V gave up 11 bases and J gave up 7 bases, with 18 bases separating them. The germline V gene has CDR1 MDHEN and CDR2 SYDVKM. CDR3 bases: TGTGCCTGCCGGGACGGCGAAAGGGAGCAGTACTTC. This gives the protein CACRDGEREQYF.

Many counts were recorded for this clonotype. The rearrangement joins TRBV5-1 to TRBJ2-3; D remains unclear. The CDR3 sequence is 18 residues long. Looked up from germline, CDR1 is SGHRS and CDR2 is YFSETQ. Trimming stripped 4 bases from V and 4 bases from J, with 25 bases between. The DNA for the CDR3 is TGCGCCAGCAGCCCAAGGCGTCCACTCGGGTGGTCCTCAGATACGCAGTATTTT. Its protein product is CASSPRRPLGWSSDTQYF.

This clonotype came up many times. The chain links TRBV6-1 to TRBJ1-1; tentative D call: TRBD1 (6 bases). Trimming left V 2 bases short and J 7 bases short, with 20 bases between. The CDR3 runs to 16 residues. Germline V gene lookup returns CDR1 MNHNS and CDR2 SASEGT. This CDR3 reads CASSETNEGVGSEAFF. As DNA, the CDR3 is TGTGCCAGCAGTGAAACCAACGAGGGGGTCGGGAGTGAAGCTTTCTTT.

This clonotype was counted ten times or more. This rearrangement joins TRBV28 to TRBJ2-2; TRBD2 aligns across 7 bases. The germline gives CDR1 MDHEN, CDR2 SYDVKM. CDR3 length equals 14 residues. V gave up 3 bases and J gave up 5 bases; unmatched junction bases: 3. The CDR3 loop reads CASSLSGGTGELFF. DNA for the CDR3: TGTGCCAGCAGTTTGTCCGGGGGGACCGGGGAGCTGTTTTTT.

This clonotype was recorded at least ten times. This chain connects TRBV5-1 to TRBJ2-7; TRBD1 matches 7 bases. Trimming removed 4 bases from V and 3 bases from J; junction bases left unmatched: 13. The CDR3 is 16 residues long. Germline V lookup: CDR1 SGHRS, CDR2 YFSETQ. For the CDR3, the DNA is TGCGCCAGCAGCGGCGGTAGGACAGGAGACGTCTACGAGCAGTACTTC. It translates to CASSGGRTGDVYEQYF. Filled out from reference TRBV5-1 and TRBJ2-7, the complete variable domain reads KAGVTQTPRYLIKTRGQQVTLSCSPISGHRSVSWYQQTPGQGLQFLFEYFSETQRNKGNFPGRFSGRQFSNSRSEMNVSTLELGDSALYLCASSGGRTGDVYEQYFGPGTRLTVT.

The V and J genes are TRBV20-1 and TRBJ2-7, with TRBD2 matching 12 bases. CDR3 length: 16 amino acids. V dropped 1 base and J dropped 3; count of bases not matched to a gene: 7. Per the germline V gene, CDR1 is DFQATT and CDR2 is SNEGSKA (reference sequence). DNA of the CDR3: TGCAGTGCTAGAGTACAGACTAGCGGGAGAGGCTACGAGCAGTACTTC. Translating it yields CSARVQTSGRGYEQYF.

V and J are TRBV20-1 and TRBJ2-1; D is unresolved. This CDR3 contains 11 residues. Per the germline V gene, CDR1 is DFQATT and CDR2 is SNEGSKA (reference sequence). V gave up 3 bases and J gave up 5 bases, with 5 bases separating them. This chain's CDR3 is CSASVDNEQFF. The CDR3 region has the DNA TGCAGTGCTAGTGTAGACAATGAGCAGTTCTTC.

This clonotype appeared many times. This sequence joins TRBV27 and TRBJ2-3, with a tentative D call TRBD1 (6 bases). The germline V and J ends were trimmed by 5 bases and 3 bases, with 12 bases remaining between them. The length of the CDR3 is 14 residues. Germline V gene sequence: CDR1 MNHEY, CDR2 SMNVEV (reference sequence). Written as DNA, the CDR3 is TGTGCCAGCAGTACCCCAGGGGTTACAGATACGCAGTATTTT. Translating gives CASSTPGVTDTQYF.

This clonotype has ten or more counts. This sequence joins TRBV24-1 and TRBJ1-2; D call uncertain. This CDR3 has 13 amino acids. The germline gives CDR1 KGHDR, CDR2 SFDVKD. V shed 5 bases and J shed 5 bases, with 11 bases lying between them. The DNA of the CDR3 is TGTGCCACCAGTGTCGAAGGAGGGTATGGCTACACCTTC. Amino acids: CATSVEGGYGYTF.

The V call is TRBV5-5, the J call TRBJ2-3; the match to TRBD2 covers 12 bases. Germline values: CDR1 SGHKS, CDR2 YYEKEE (reference sequence). There are 17 residues in the CDR3. The ends lost 4 bases at V and 5 bases at J; junction bases unmatched: 11. The CDR3, as DNA: TGTGCCAGCAGCCGTATCGCTAGCGGGGGGGCTGTAGATACGCAGTATTTT. It translates to CASSRIASGGAVDTQYF.

This clonotype was recorded many times. V usage is TRBV20-1 and J usage is TRBJ2-7; D unresolved. The CDR3 is made up of 11 amino acids. Germline V gives CDR1 DFQATT, CDR2 SNEGSKA (reference sequence). The V end was cut by 3 bases, the J end by 6 bases, with 9 bases between. The CDR3 sequence is CSASKISEQYF. The DNA for the CDR3 is TGCAGTGCTAGCAAGATAAGCGAGCAGTACTTC.

This clonotype was detected many times. V and J are TRBV7-2 and TRBJ2-7; 8 nucleotides align to TRBD1. This CDR3 spans 13 amino acids. CDR1 is SGHTA, CDR2 FQGNSA, per germline. V lost 8 bases and J lost 2; bases outside the gene matches: 5. CDR3 sequence (DNA): TGTGCCAGCGGATACAGGGGGACCTACGAGCAGTACTTC. It codes for CASGYRGTYEQYF.

This clonotype has a handful of counts. The J gene is TRBJ1-1, the V gene TRBV2; 12 bases map to TRBD1. CDR1 is SNHLY, CDR2 FYNNEI, per germline. J lost 7 bases, V lost 10 bases, and 10 bases had no gene match. The CDR3 is 14 residues long. CDR3 sequence reads: CATLRDRGPGEAFF. In nucleotides, the CDR3 is TGTGCCACCCTCCGGGACAGGGGGCCCGGTGAAGCTTTCTTT.